Below are 28 T cell receptor beta chains sequenced from a single sample in a study of cytomegalovirus exposure and HLA in healthy donors. In the PCR, 60 Vbeta and 13 Jbeta primers were used. Profiled with immunoSEQ multiplex PCR; TCRdb holds only in-frame clones, not every one. The data contain some 190,000 clones, roughly 83% of them singletons. Sequencing was carried out using PBMCs. These receptors originate from a boy younger than 10 in good health and CMV-seronegative.

This clone appeared once. The chain recombines TRBV7-9 with TRBJ2-2; 10 positions match TRBD1. Trimming took 5 bases from V and 7 from J; bases not matched to a gene: 7. The CDR3 has 15 residues. CDR1 SEHNR and CDR2 FQNEAQ come from the germline V gene (reference sequence). The CDR3 sequence: CASSTTTGGHGELFF. In DNA form, the CDR3 reads TGTGCCAGCAGCACGACGACAGGGGGCCACGGGGAGCTGTTTTTT.

This clone was detected a few times. The genes are TRBV5-1 and TRBJ2-5; 11 bases line up with TRBD2. CDR1 is SGHRS, CDR2 YFSETQ, per germline. J was trimmed by 5 bases and V by 2 bases; bases with no gene match: 8. This CDR3 has 16 residues. The DNA of the CDR3 is TGCGCCAGCAGCTTTGGGCTAGCGGGGGGAAGGGAGACCCAGTACTTC. Protein: CASSFGLAGGRETQYF.

The V call is TRBV5-1, the J call TRBJ2-7; 7 nucleotides agree with TRBD1. The CDR3 is 14 amino acids. Losses at the gene ends were 4 bases for V and 2 bases for J; bases not matched to a gene: 6. Germline assignment: CDR1 SGHRS and CDR2 YFSETQ. The CDR3 nucleotides read TGCGCCAGCAGCCGCCGGGACAGCCCCTACGAGCAGTACTTC. Translated, it gives CASSRRDSPYEQYF.

The chain employs TRBV2 and TRBJ1-1; a weak D match, TRBD1 (5 bases). The CDR3 runs 15 residues. Between the trimmed V and J ends, which lost 6 bases and 0 bases, there was a span of 14 bases. CDR1 SNHLY and CDR2 FYNNEI come from the germline V gene. CDR3 amino acids: CASRDYWGMNTEAFF. In DNA, the CDR3 is TGTGCCAGCAGAGATTACTGGGGCATGAACACTGAAGCTTTCTTT.

The gene calls are TRBV19 and TRBJ1-5; perhaps TRBD1 as D (5 bases). The germline V gene encodes CDR1 LNHDA and CDR2 SQIVND (reference sequence). CDR3 length: 13 amino acids. The V and J ends lost 1 base and 6 bases respectively, with 7 bases between them. The CDR3 nucleotides are TGTGCCAGTAGTATAGGCGGGGGTCAGCCCCAGCATTTT. Translating gives CASSIGGGQPQHF.

This chain links TRBV25-1 with TRBJ2-7; 11 nucleotides line up with TRBD1. Germline V gene data show CDR1 as MGHDK and CDR2 as SYGVNS. The CDR3 has 12 amino acids. J lost 9 bases, V lost 9 bases, and 7 bases had no gene match. The CDR3 loop reads CASSPGQGVQYV. As DNA, the CDR3 is TGTGCCAGTTCGCCGGGACAGGGGGTGCAGTACGTC.

This chain connects TRBV7-2 to TRBJ1-5, with D unclear. This CDR3 is 16 amino acids long. Germline V CDR1 and CDR2: SGHTA, FQGNSA. Trimming took 1 base from V and 4 from J, leaving 14 bases between them. CDR3 sequence: CASSLVPGVVNQPQHF. The CDR3 DNA reads TGTGCCAGCAGCTTAGTCCCCGGGGTAGTTAATCAGCCCCAGCATTTT.

The count of this clone is one. CDR3 coding DNA: TGTGCCAGCAGTGATTTCCAGATCAATCAGCCCCAGCATTTT. Amino acid sequence: CASSDFQINQPQHF. V usage is TRBV2 and J usage is TRBJ1-5, with D uncertain. V gave up 3 bases and J gave up 3 bases, with 9 bases separating them. The CDR3 contains 14 residues. Germline V gene sequence: CDR1 SNHLY, CDR2 FYNNEI.

The rearrangement links TRBV9 to TRBJ1-1; the D is unclear. The V end was cut by 0 bases, the J end by 0 bases, with 9 bases between. CDR1 is SGDLS and CDR2 is YYNGEE in the germline V gene. The CDR3 has 15 amino acids. CDR3 protein: CASSVENTMNTEAFF. The CDR3 bases are TGTGCCAGCAGCGTAGAAAACACCATGAACACTGAAGCTTTCTTT.

The table lists this clone with a count of one. This chain connects TRBV29-1 to TRBJ1-3; D remains unclear. CDR3 length equals 14 residues. V gave up 0 bases and J gave up 4 bases, with 10 bases separating them. Germline-derived CDR1 and CDR2 are SQVTM and ANQGSEA. In DNA form, the CDR3 reads TGCAGCGTTGAAGACCGGCCTAGGGGAAACACCATATATTTT. As protein: CSVEDRPRGNTIYF.

In this sample, this clone turned up a few times. CDR3 sequence reads: CASSYRTGGSHGYTF. Written as DNA, the CDR3 is TGTGCCAGCAGTTACCGGACAGGGGGCAGTCATGGCTACACCTTC. The chain has TRBV6-6 and TRBJ1-2; 11 bases map to TRBD1. The CDR3 totals 15 residues. CDR1 is MNHNY, CDR2 SVGAGI, per germline (reference sequence). V was pared by 2 bases and J by 6 bases, with 5 bases of the junction left unmatched.

J is TRBJ2-3 and V is TRBV7-2; unclear D gene. Germline lookup yields CDR1 SGHTA and CDR2 FQGNSA. The germline V and J ends were trimmed by 1 base and 4 bases, with 6 bases remaining between them. This CDR3 has 13 amino acids. For the CDR3, the DNA is TGTGCCAGCAGCTTAGTAGGAGCAGATACGCAGTATTTT. Translated, it gives CASSLVGADTQYF.

V usage is TRBV6-1 and J usage is TRBJ1-1; unclear D gene. Trimming stripped 7 bases from V and 4 bases from J, with 19 bases between. The CDR3 covers 15 residues. CDR1 is MNHNS and CDR2 is SASEGT in the germline V gene. CDR3 residues: CASITTWVSGTEAFF. CDR3 bases: TGTGCCAGCATTACTACTTGGGTCTCGGGCACTGAAGCTTTCTTT.

The V call is TRBV19, the J call TRBJ2-2, with 12 bases aligning to TRBD2. V shed 7 bases, J shed 4 bases, and the junction held 10 bases outside the gene matches. The CDR3 is made up of 17 amino acids. Per germline, CDR1 LNHDA and CDR2 SQIVND (reference sequence). The CDR3 here is CASNRPSGRAGTGELFF. The CDR3 DNA sequence: TGTGCCAGTAATCGGCCTAGCGGGAGGGCGGGCACCGGGGAGCTGTTTTTT.

V gene TRBV2 combines with J gene TRBJ2-7, with D possibly matching TRBD1 (6 bases). V lost 2 bases and J lost 2, with 7 bases in between. The CDR3 extends over 13 amino acids. The V gene's germline CDR1 is SNHLY and CDR2 FYNNEI. Written as DNA, the CDR3 is TGTGCCAGCAGTGAACAGGGGACCTACGAGCAGTACGTC. Translation: CASSEQGTYEQYV.

CDR3 nucleotides: TGTGCCAGCAGCCCGACAACACAGGGGGCAGCTGGAAACACCATATATTTT. Its translation is CASSPTTQGAAGNTIYF. V usage is TRBV11-2 and J usage is TRBJ1-3; 9 bases are a match to TRBD1. The germline V gene has CDR1 SGHAT and CDR2 FQNNGV. V gave up 5 bases and J gave up 2 bases; unmatched junction bases: 10. CDR3 length: 17 amino acids.

The chain links TRBV5-5 to TRBJ1-4; 9 nucleotides match TRBD1. Germline-derived CDR1 and CDR2 are SGHKS and YYEKEE (reference sequence). This CDR3 region has 18 residues. The V segment lost 6 bases and the J segment 2 bases; nucleotides outside the gene matches: 14. CDR3 coding DNA: TGTGCCAGCAACAAACGGACAGGGGAGAGGGAGACTAATGAAAAACTGTTTTTT. This encodes CASNKRTGERETNEKLFF.

The chain links TRBV7-9 to TRBJ1-6, with D unclear. This CDR3 region has 13 residues. The V end was cut by 1 base, the J end by 12 bases, with 10 bases between. Germline CDR1 SEHNR, CDR2 FQNEAQ (reference sequence). CDR3 in DNA: TGTGCCAGCAGCTTAGAAGCATATCGACCCCTCCACTTT. This gives the protein CASSLEAYRPLHF.

The table lists this clone with a few counts. The genes are TRBV19 and TRBJ1-5; TRBD1 is a possible D gene (6 bases). V was clipped by 4 bases and J by 11 bases, with 15 bases between them. Germline-derived CDR1 and CDR2 are LNHDA and SQIVND (reference sequence). The CDR3 has 13 amino acids. The CDR3 sequence is CASSSTGFGAQHF. CDR3 nucleotide sequence: TGTGCCAGTAGTAGTACAGGGTTCGGGGCCCAGCATTTT.

This clone was found a few times. The chain uses TRBV12-5 and TRBJ1-1; D is unclear. V was shortened by 0 bases and J by 2 bases, with 10 bases between the two germline ends. CDR1 LGHNT and CDR2 FRNRAP come from the germline V gene. This CDR3 comprises 15 residues. The CDR3 is CASGLVRELNTEAFF. In nucleotides, the CDR3 is TGTGCTAGTGGTTTGGTCCGAGAGCTAAACACTGAAGCTTTCTTT.

V usage is TRBV27 and J usage is TRBJ1-1, with 8 bases lining up with TRBD1. V dropped 4 bases and J dropped 9; count of bases not matched to a gene: 4. The CDR3 spans 12 residues. Per germline, CDR1 MNHEY and CDR2 SMNVEV (reference sequence). The CDR3 is CASSSRQGKAFF. In DNA form, the CDR3 reads TGTGCCAGCAGTTCGAGACAGGGGAAAGCTTTCTTT.

This chain uses TRBV30 with TRBJ1-2, with D tentatively TRBD1 (5 bases). CDR3 length: 14 residues. Germline CDR1 GTSNPN, CDR2 SVGIG (reference sequence). Trimming took 5 bases from V and 2 from J, leaving 15 bases between them. CDR3 protein: CAWGGRGGNYGYTF. The CDR3 DNA reads TGTGCCTGGGGTGGAAGGGGAGGAAACTATGGCTACACCTTC.

J is TRBJ1-1 and V is TRBV4-3; D is ambiguous. Germline lookup yields CDR1 LGHNA and CDR2 YSLEER. The CDR3 extends over 19 amino acids. With 0 bases removed from V and 0 bases from J, the gap between germline ends came to 20 bases. CDR3 amino acids: CASSQEVRDFSLVNTEAFF. The CDR3 DNA sequence: TGCGCCAGCAGCCAAGAGGTACGAGACTTCTCCCTGGTGAACACTGAAGCTTTCTTT.

The CDR3 loop reads CASSPRDRAYEQYF. DNA of the CDR3: TGTGCCAGCAGCCCCAGGGACAGGGCCTACGAGCAGTACTTC. The chain combines TRBV11-1 with TRBJ2-7; 9 positions match TRBD1. J was trimmed by 2 bases and V by 5 bases; bases with no gene match: 4. The CDR3 runs 14 residues. Germline V gene sequence: CDR1 SGHAT, CDR2 FQDESV (reference sequence).

The chain is built from TRBV7-9 and TRBJ1-2, with D possibly TRBD1 on 5 matching bases. The CDR3 has 15 residues. The V and J ends lost 1 base and 0 bases respectively, with 9 bases between them. Germline V lookup: CDR1 SEHNR, CDR2 FQNEAQ (reference sequence). The CDR3, as DNA: TGTGCCAGCAGCTTAGAAGGGACTCCTAACTATGGCTACACCTTC. Residues: CASSLEGTPNYGYTF.

This sequence joins TRBV6-6 and TRBJ2-1; 7 nucleotides agree with TRBD2. Losses at the gene ends were 6 bases for V and 0 bases for J; bases not matched to a gene: 8. Germline V gene data show CDR1 as MNHNY and CDR2 as SVGAGI (reference sequence). This CDR3 comprises 16 residues. The CDR3 nucleotides are TGTGCCAGCAGCCCCCTAAGCGGGGCCTCCTACAATGAGCAGTTCTTC. This gives the protein CASSPLSGASYNEQFF.

The CDR3 loop reads CASSEGIYSNQPQHF. DNA of the CDR3: TGTGCCAGCAGTGAAGGCATCTATAGCAATCAGCCCCAGCATTTT. This chain links TRBV2 with TRBJ1-5; D uncertain. The V and J ends lost 1 base and 0 bases respectively, with 7 bases between them. This CDR3 has 15 amino acids. CDR1 SNHLY and CDR2 FYNNEI come from the germline V gene.

The J gene is TRBJ2-7, the V gene TRBV18, with D maybe TRBD2 (5 bases). Trimming took off 4 bases at V and 0 bases at J, with 7 bases between the two ends. CDR3 length equals 13 residues. The V gene's germline CDR1 is KGHSH and CDR2 LQKENI. The CDR3 region has the DNA TGTGCCAGCTCACTTCGGGGCTCCTACGAGCAGTACTTC. The encoded protein is CASSLRGSYEQYF.